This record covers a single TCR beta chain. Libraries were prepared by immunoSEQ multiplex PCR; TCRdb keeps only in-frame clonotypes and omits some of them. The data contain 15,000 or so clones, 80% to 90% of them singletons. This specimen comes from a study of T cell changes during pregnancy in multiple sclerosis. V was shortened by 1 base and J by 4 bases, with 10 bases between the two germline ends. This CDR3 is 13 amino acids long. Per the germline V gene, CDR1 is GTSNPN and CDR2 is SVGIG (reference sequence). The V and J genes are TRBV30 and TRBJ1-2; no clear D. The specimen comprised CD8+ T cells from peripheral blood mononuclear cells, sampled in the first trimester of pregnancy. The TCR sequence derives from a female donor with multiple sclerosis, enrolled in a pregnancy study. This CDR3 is CAWSESRGYGYTF. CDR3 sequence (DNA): TGTGCCTGGAGTGAGAGCCGGGGCTATGGCTACACCTTC.